This TCR beta chain was obtained from a study of T and B cells in COVID-19 patients. TRB was amplified from approximately 250-500 ng of blood genomic DNA. BIOMED2 TRB-A/B primer pools were used in multiplex TRB PCR. TCRdb reprocessed the multiplex PCR reads with MiXCR, giving one entry per CDR3 protein. The profile covers over 9,500 distinct CDR3 sequences, with about 31% appearing a single time and 28% taken by the ten largest. Germline-derived CDR1 and CDR2 are SGHTA and FQGNSA. This CDR3 has 15 residues. V shed 6 bases, J shed 3 bases, and the junction held 10 bases outside the gene matches. The TCR comes from a human donor who had recovered from COVID-19. V gene TRBV7-2 combines with J gene TRBJ2-7; 8 positions agree with TRBD2. Source material: blood. This chain's CDR3 is CASRAMTSAFYEQYF. CDR3 DNA: TGTGCCAGCAGGGCTATGACTAGCGCGTTCTACGAGCAGTACTTC.